This paragraph covers one TCR beta chain sequence. Autoimmune disease history or systemic immunosuppression barred patients. Blood sampling took place at baseline, cycle 4 day 1, and cycle 7 day 1. This CDR3 comprises 16 residues. The germline V gene has CDR1 MDHEN and CDR2 SYDVKM. The trim removed 5 bases at V and 7 bases at J, leaving 12 bases unmatched. This table comes from immunoSEQ multiplex PCR, and its TCRdb copy is limited to in-frame clones, with some not included. The sample contains around 70,000 clones, 85% to 90% of which appear only once. This sample was taken from a study of OX40 agonist ivuxolimab in advanced cancers. Across the whole study: Participants could have had prior anti-PD-1, anti-PD-L1 or anti-CTLA-4 therapy, and around 43% had some.

The rearrangement links TRBV28 to TRBJ2-1; 9 bases line up with TRBD2. The TCR comes from an adult with an advanced solid tumor such as melanoma, head and neck, liver or kidney cancer. Specimen: CD4+ or CD8+ T cells sorted from blood, collected in a trial of the OX40 agonist ivuxolimab. The CDR3 spells CASSDPWRGGPNEQFF. The CDR3 DNA follows: TGTGCCAGCAGTGACCCATGGCGGGGGGGCCCGAATGAGCAGTTCTTC.